A single sample gave rise to the 13 T cell receptor beta chains below, sequenced in a study of early T cells in non-severe SARS-CoV-2 infection. Each CDR3 protein is one row after TCRdb ran MiXCR on the 5' RACE reads. The table includes 65,000 to 70,000 distinct CDR3 sequences, 9% to 15% detected once. Sequenced input: whole blood. The origin of the receptors is an adult who was a healthcare worker with PCR-confirmed SARS-CoV-2 infection or an uninfected control (not recorded which).

This clonotype was recorded many times. The rearrangement joins TRBV5-6 to TRBJ2-1; D remains unclear. Germline V lookup: CDR1 SGHDT, CDR2 YYEEEE. The CDR3 is 13 residues long. The germline V and J ends were trimmed by 4 bases and 0 bases, with 5 bases remaining between them. The CDR3 loop is CASSIGSYNEQFF. CDR3 in DNA: TGTGCCAGCAGCATCGGCTCCTACAATGAGCAGTTCTTC.

This clonotype was seen more than once but under ten times. The gene calls are TRBV7-2 and TRBJ1-1, with TRBD1 as a possible D gene (6 bases). Germline CDR1 and CDR2: SGHTA and FQGNSA. V lost 1 base and J 0 bases, leaving 12 bases between the germline ends. The CDR3 has 16 amino acids. The CDR3 region has the DNA TGTGCCAGCAGCTTAGAGGGGGGCAGGATGAACACTGAAGCTTTCTTT. Amino acid sequence: CASSLEGGRMNTEAFF.

A note on this clonotype: This may stem from a read error, because a much larger clone lies one nucleotide away. The chain is built from TRBV6-5 and TRBJ1-2; no reliable D call. This CDR3 has 15 amino acids. The germline V gene has CDR1 MNHEY and CDR2 SVGAGI. V shed 4 bases and J shed 8 bases, with 20 bases lying between them. In DNA form, the CDR3 reads TGTGCCAGCAGTTCGCACGCTTCCGGGTCAGTAGGCTACACCTTC. It encodes CASSSHASGSVGYTF.

This clonotype has only a few counts. The genes are TRBV27 and TRBJ2-5; 7 nucleotides agree with TRBD2. The CDR3 sequence is 15 residues long. Germline V gene data show CDR1 as MNHEY and CDR2 as SMNVEV (reference sequence). Unmatched junction bases numbered 10, after V lost 5 bases and J lost 4 bases. The CDR3 DNA reads as TGTGCCAGCAGTCCCGGGGGGAGGGCCGGAGAGACCCAGTACTTC. Its translation: CASSPGGRAGETQYF.

This clonotype was observed at least ten times. The rearrangement uses TRBV29-1 and TRBJ1-2; no firm D call. The CDR3 has 12 amino acids. Deletions cut 1 base from V and 13 bases from J, with 16 bases between. Germline CDR1 SQVTM, CDR2 ANQGSEA. The DNA of the CDR3 is TGCAGCGTTGAAGTACCGGGTGGCTGGGGCACCTTC. As protein: CSVEVPGGWGTF. The full variable domain, with the rest looked up from reference TRBV29-1 and TRBJ1-2, is SAVISQKPSRDICQRGTSLTIQCQVDSQVTMMFWYRQQPGQSLTLIATANQGSEATYESGFVIDKFPISRPNLTFSTLTVSNMSPEDSSIYLCSVEVPGGWGTFGSGTRLTVV.

This clonotype was counted many times. The V gene is TRBV7-6, the J gene TRBJ2-3, with D tentatively TRBD2 (5 bases). Germline loops: CDR1 SGHVS, CDR2 FNYEAQ. V lost 3 bases, J lost 0 bases, and 10 bases lay in between. This CDR3 has 15 residues. CDR3 coding DNA: TGTGCCAGCAGCTTGGTGAGCGGCAGCACAGATACGCAGTATTTT. Translated, it gives CASSLVSGSTDTQYF.

This clonotype appeared a few times. The chain links TRBV7-2 to TRBJ2-7; no clear D gene. V was cut by 8 bases and J by 3 bases, with 17 bases left in between. The CDR3 has 14 residues. The germline V gene has CDR1 SGHTA and CDR2 FQGNSA. The CDR3 nucleotides are TGTGCCAGCGCCTCCCGCCCCGGAGACTACGAGCAGTACTTC. It is translated as CASASRPGDYEQYF. The entire variable domain, with the rest obtained from reference TRBV7-2 and TRBJ2-7, is as follows: GAGVSQSPSNKVTEKGKDVELRCDPISGHTALYWYRQSLGQGLEFLIYFQGNSAPDKSGLPSDRFSAERTGGSVSTLTIQRTQQEDSAVYLCASASRPGDYEQYFGPGTRLTVT.

This clonotype showed up just a few times. V is TRBV15 and J is TRBJ2-2, with D unresolved. Trimming pared 1 base from V and 8 bases from J, leaving 5 bases between. The germline V gene encodes CDR1 LNHNV and CDR2 YYDKDF (reference sequence). The CDR3 is made up of 12 amino acids. The CDR3 DNA sequence: TGTGCCACCAGCAGAGCTGGGGGGGAGCTGTTTTTT. This gives the protein CATSRAGGELFF. The full variable domain, its missing parts supplied by reference TRBV15 and TRBJ2-2, is DAMVIQNPRYQVTQFGKPVTLSCSQTLNHNVMYWYQQKSSQAPKLLFHYYDKDFNNEADTPDNFQSRRPNTSFCFLDIRSPGLGDTAMYLCATSRAGGELFFGEGSRLTVL.

This clonotype was seen a few times. This chain uses TRBV18 with TRBJ1-6; D ambiguous. The ends were cut back, 5 bases at V and 7 bases at J, with 18 bases in the middle. The CDR3 has 16 residues. Per germline, CDR1 KGHSH and CDR2 LQKENI. The CDR3 DNA reads as TGTGCCAGCTCAGATAGCTACGGCCAGAAGAATTCACCCCTCCACTTT. This sequence encodes CASSDSYGQKNSPLHF. The complete variable domain, with remaining parts taken from reference TRBV18 and TRBJ1-6, reads NAGVMQNPRHLVRRRGQEARLRCSPMKGHSHVYWYRQLPEEGLKFMVYLQKENIIDESGMPKERFSAEFPKEGPSILRIQQVVRGDSAAYFCASSDSYGQKNSPLHFGNGTRLTVT.

Ten or more counts support this clonotype. The chain employs TRBV7-2 and TRBJ2-2; D is ambiguous. Trimming cost V 5 bases and J 4 bases, with 14 bases left between them. Germline values: CDR1 SGHTA, CDR2 FQGNSA. The CDR3 sequence is 15 residues long. CDR3 amino acids: CASSPIGRLTGELFF. The CDR3 nucleotides are TGTGCCAGCAGCCCGATTGGCAGACTCACCGGGGAGCTGTTTTTT.

The V and J genes are TRBV6-8 and TRBJ2-4; D uncertain. The CDR3 spans 15 residues. The V gene's germline CDR1 is MNHGY and CDR2 SAAAGT. CDR3 residues: CAQRRPPTARYIQYF. The CDR3 bases are TGTGCGCAACGTCGGCCACCCACAGCCAGGTACATTCAGTACTTC.

The CDR3 nucleotides are TGTGCCAGCAGTCGCCTCCGGGGGCCAAGAGCAGAGACCCAGTACTTC. It encodes CASSRLRGPRAETQYF. The chain employs TRBV2 and TRBJ2-5, with D perhaps matching TRBD1 or TRBD2 (6 bases each). The CDR3 runs 16 residues. From germline, CDR1 is SNHLY and CDR2 FYNNEI. The ends were cut back, 5 bases at V and 4 bases at J, with 20 bases in the middle.

The chain combines TRBV6-4 with TRBJ2-3; 9 bases are shared with TRBD2. Germline CDR1 reads MRHNA; CDR2 reads SNTAGT. The CDR3 consists of 15 residues. Losses at the gene ends were 1 base for V and 1 base for J; bases not matched to a gene: 0. CDR3 bases: TGTGCCAGCAGTGACTTAGCGGGGGGCACAGATACGCAGTATTTT. Translated, it gives CASSDLAGGTDTQYF.